A few counts support the clone carrying this T cell receptor (beta chain). Its antigen is undetermined. Measured with immunoSEQ multiplex PCR; TCRdb has only the in-frame clones, and not every one. Of about 2,500 clones listed, approximately 31% are singletons. This entry belongs to a study of T cells in localized non-small cell lung cancer. General study findings and limits: For the top 100 tumor clones, a median about 62 also appeared in adjacent lung.

V was pared by 0 bases and J by 4 bases, with 16 bases between. CDR3 length: 16 amino acids. Per the germline V gene, CDR1 is GTSNPN and CDR2 is SVGIG (reference sequence). Sequencing used lung tumor tissue, obtained before any cancer treatment. The receptor comes from a man aged 40 to 75 with stage III squamous cell lung carcinoma. The chain has TRBV30 and TRBJ2-1, with D possibly matching TRBD1 (6 bases). CDR3 sequence (DNA): TGTGCCTGGAGTGTGTCAGGGGTTCTAACTTACAATGAGCAGTTCTTC. Its translation is CAWSVSGVLTYNEQFF.